Listed here is a single TCR beta chain. What it recognizes is unknown. This sample stems from a study of memory CD4+ T cells and cytomegalovirus serostatus. The sort gate was single viable CD3+CD4+CD8-CD45RO+ cells for memory CD4+ T cells. Donors' CMV status reflects serum IgG against pp150, pp28, p38, p52. Overall study results and limits: About 40% of the roughly 160 known CMV-associated TCRbeta sequences appeared in CD4+ memory.

In the study's own analysis: After removing out-of-frame reads, approximately 2 million distinct TCRbeta sequences remained. The table came from immunoSEQ multiplex PCR; TCRdb's copy has only in-frame clones and leaves some out. Clonal size and the V and J genes are those of that table, whereas D and trimming came from the DNA. The sample gives some 95,000 clones, about 80% of which show up once; approximately 4% is in the top ten. Unmatched junction bases numbered 7, after V lost 4 bases and J lost 1 base. The CDR3 is made up of 15 amino acids. Germline loops: CDR1 GTSNPN, CDR2 SVGIG (reference sequence).

Sequencing was performed on memory CD4+ T cells from blood. The receptor was isolated from an adult in good health and CMV-seropositive. This chain uses TRBV30 with TRBJ1-1; 9 bases align to TRBD1. The CDR3 is CAWTLGQGQNTEAFF. The DNA for the CDR3 is TGTGCCTGGACCCTGGGACAGGGCCAGAACACTGAAGCTTTCTTT.